These 14 T cell receptor beta chains were sequenced from one sample in a study of blood T cell repertoires in COVID-19. Generated by immunoSEQ multiplex PCR, the TCRdb table keeps only in-frame clones and is missing some. The data hold 110,000 to 150,000 clones, with 80% to 90% observed a single time. Sequences were obtained from peripheral blood. These TCRs come from a woman aged 55 to 70 with active COVID-19.

The genes are TRBV7-9 and TRBJ1-2; D ambiguous. V was pared by 7 bases and J by 5 bases, with 17 bases between. The CDR3 loop spans 14 amino acids. Per the germline V gene, CDR1 is SEHNR and CDR2 is FQNEAQ (reference sequence). CDR3 DNA sequence: TGTGCCAGCACCCTAGAGTTGGAGAAGTATGGCTACACCTTC. The encoded protein is CASTLELEKYGYTF.

The rearrangement links TRBV28 to TRBJ2-7; the D gene is possibly TRBD2 (5 bases). The germline gives CDR1 MDHEN, CDR2 SYDVKM. CDR3 size: 13 residues. The germline V and J ends were trimmed by 8 bases and 7 bases, with 18 bases remaining between them. The CDR3 loop is CASVPGREEEQYF. CDR3 nucleotides: TGTGCCAGCGTTCCCGGACGGGAAGAGGAGCAGTACTTC.

The chain recombines TRBV7-2 with TRBJ1-5; no reliable D call. Germline-derived CDR1 and CDR2 are SGHTA and FQGNSA. With 3 bases removed from V and 3 bases from J, the gap between germline ends came to 12 bases. There are 15 residues in the CDR3. CDR3 residues: CASSFAAATNQPQHF. DNA of the CDR3: TGTGCCAGCAGCTTTGCCGCGGCTACCAATCAGCCCCAGCATTTT.

The chain has TRBV4-3 and TRBJ2-1; D uncertain. The CDR3 consists of 17 residues. The V gene lost 0 bases and the J gene lost 0 bases, with 12 bases spanning the gap. Germline loops: CDR1 LGHNA, CDR2 YSLEER. For the CDR3, the DNA is TGCGCCAGCAGCCAAGATCCAACTGCAAGCTCCTACAATGAGCAGTTCTTC. Translating it yields CASSQDPTASSYNEQFF.

A note on this clone: Additional DNA sequences in this sample encode the identical CDR3. The rearrangement links TRBV10-2 to TRBJ2-3, with D uncertain. There are 15 residues in the CDR3. CDR1 and CDR2 (germline): WSHSY, SAAADI. V lost 6 bases and J 0 bases, leaving 13 bases between the germline ends. CDR3 sequence: CASRESPTSTDTQYF. CDR3 bases: TGCGCCAGCAGAGAATCTCCGACTAGCACAGATACGCAGTATTTT.

V gene TRBV4-1 combines with J gene TRBJ2-4; 8 positions agree with TRBD1. Unmatched junction bases numbered 5, after V lost 3 bases and J lost 1 base. Per germline, CDR1 MGHRA and CDR2 YSYEKL. The CDR3 runs 16 residues. CDR3 nucleotides: TGCGCCAGCAGCCAGGGACAGGCGGCGGCCAAAAACATTCAGTACTTC. Its translation: CASSQGQAAAKNIQYF.

The J gene is TRBJ2-5, the V gene TRBV7-8; no clear D. Germline V gene lookup returns CDR1 SGHVS and CDR2 FQNEAQ. Between the trimmed V and J ends, which lost 4 bases and 5 bases, there was a span of 11 bases. CDR3 length: 13 residues. The CDR3 spells CASSSDTHETQYF. DNA for the CDR3: TGTGCCAGCAGCTCCGACACCCACGAGACCCAGTACTTC.

This clone appeared a few times. This chain uses TRBV19 with TRBJ2-7, with TRBD2 matching over 11 bases. V lost 5 bases, J lost 1 base, and 4 bases stayed unmatched. CDR3 length equals 15 residues. Germline loops: CDR1 LNHDA, CDR2 SQIVND (reference sequence). The CDR3 DNA reads TGTGCCAGTAGTCCACGACTAGCGGGATCCTACGAGCAGTACTTC. This sequence encodes CASSPRLAGSYEQYF.

The genes are TRBV7-2 and TRBJ2-7; TRBD2 matches at 11 bases. With 3 bases clipped from V and 0 bases from J, the junction kept 4 bases outside the gene matches. CDR1 SGHTA and CDR2 FQGNSA come from the germline V gene. The CDR3 length is 16 residues. The CDR3 sequence is CASSLGLAGGSYEQYF. As DNA, the CDR3 is TGTGCCAGCAGCTTGGGGCTAGCGGGAGGCTCCTACGAGCAGTACTTC.

This chain uses TRBV11-1 with TRBJ2-7, with a possible D match to TRBD1 (5 bases). The ends were cut back, 4 bases at V and 3 bases at J, with 10 bases in the middle. Germline loops: CDR1 SGHAT, CDR2 FQDESV (reference sequence). The CDR3 is 13 amino acids. CDR3 in amino acids: CASSSRGGYEQYF. Written as DNA, the CDR3 is TGTGCCAGCAGCTCAAGGGGCGGCTACGAGCAGTACTTC.

The J gene is TRBJ2-7, the V gene TRBV15; TRBD2 agrees at 11 bases. The CDR3 totals 17 residues. The V gene's germline CDR1 is LNHNV and CDR2 YYDKDF (reference sequence). Germline trimming cut 4 bases from V and 0 bases from J; bases unmatched to any gene: 8. The CDR3 protein is CATSTGLAETFSYEQYF. The CDR3 DNA follows: TGTGCCACCAGCACGGGACTAGCGGAAACCTTCTCCTACGAGCAGTACTTC. The whole variable domain, remainder taken from reference TRBV15 and TRBJ2-7, is DAMVIQNPRYQVTQFGKPVTLSCSQTLNHNVMYWYQQKSSQAPKLLFHYYDKDFNNEADTPDNFQSRRPNTSFCFLDIRSPGLGDTAMYLCATSTGLAETFSYEQYFGPGTRLTVT.

This clone was detected once. This chain uses TRBV19 with TRBJ2-1; 8 bases fit TRBD2. The CDR3 is 17 residues long. V gave up 3 bases and J gave up 8 bases; unmatched junction bases: 15. CDR1 and CDR2 from the germline V gene are LNHDA and SQIVND (reference sequence). CDR3 nucleotides: TGTGCCAGTAGTATGGAGCTAGCGGGCCTTTTCGGCCATGAGCAGTTCTTC. It codes for CASSMELAGLFGHEQFF.

The genes are TRBV5-5 and TRBJ2-7; D is undetermined. Germline V CDR1 and CDR2: SGHKS, YYEKEE (reference sequence). This CDR3 is 15 amino acids long. V was trimmed by 0 bases and J by 0 bases, leaving 10 bases between them. CDR3 coding DNA: TGTGCCAGCAGCTTGGTTGGGTACAGCTCCTACGAGCAGTACTTC. Amino acid sequence: CASSLVGYSSYEQYF. The full variable domain, with the rest looked up from reference TRBV5-5 and TRBJ2-7, is DAGVTQSPTHLIKTRGQQVTLRCSPISGHKSVSWYQQVLGQGPQFIFQYYEKEERGRGNFPDRFSARQFPNYSSELNVNALLLGDSALYLCASSLVGYSSYEQYFGPGTRLTVT.

There are a few counts of this clone. The chain recombines TRBV19 with TRBJ2-2, with a tentative D call TRBD1 (5 bases). Germline CDR1 and CDR2: LNHDA and SQIVND (reference sequence). The CDR3 is 15 residues long. The ends were cut back, 4 bases at V and 4 bases at J, with 13 bases in the middle. The CDR3 coding sequence is TGTGCCAGTAGTAGGGCAGGGCTTGGCACCGGGGAGCTGTTTTTT. Amino acid sequence: CASSRAGLGTGELFF.